These 15 T cell receptor beta chains share one sample of origin, sequenced in a study of T-cell memory formation after mild COVID-19. A single record per CDR3 protein comes from TCRdb applying MiXCR to the 5' RACE reads. The sample lists about 430,000 distinct CDR3 sequences, approximately 24% seen once, with 8.8% in the top ten. The specimen was PBMCs or a T cell subset sorted from them (not recorded which). The receptors were gathered from an adult woman who had mild COVID-19 (a few samples of this study predate the infection). Cell type and time point are not known.

This rearrangement joins TRBV25-1 to TRBJ2-5; TRBD2 is a possible D gene (6 bases). Germline CDR1 is MGHDK and CDR2 is SYGVNS. The CDR3 length is 16 residues. V dropped 3 bases and J dropped 3 bases, with 17 bases sitting between them. CDR3 region: CASSEPGGTLKETQYF. In DNA form, the CDR3 reads TGTGCCAGCAGTGAGCCCGGCGGGACCCTCAAAGAGACCCAGTACTTC.

V gene TRBV12-3 or TRBV12-4 combines with J gene TRBJ2-1; 11 positions match TRBD2. After removal of 3 bases from V and 7 bases from J, the junction contained 5 bases not matched to a gene. The CDR3 consists of 15 residues. This chain's CDR3 is CASSFPGLAANEQFF. In nucleotides, the CDR3 is TGTGCCAGCAGTTTTCCGGGACTAGCGGCTAATGAGCAGTTCTTC.

This clonotype was counted only a few times. The chain is built from TRBV7-2 and TRBJ1-2; no definite D call. CDR1 SGHTA and CDR2 FQGNSA come from the germline V gene. V lost 0 bases and J 0 bases, leaving 14 bases between the germline ends. The CDR3 runs to 17 residues. The CDR3: CASSLAAALPSNYGYTF. In DNA, the CDR3 is TGTGCCAGCAGCTTAGCGGCGGCCCTGCCTTCTAACTATGGCTACACCTTC.

This clonotype has only a few counts. The CDR3 sequence is CASSLTGGLGYTF. Here the CDR3 DNA reads TGTGCCAGCAGTTTAACAGGGGGCTTGGGCTACACCTTC. The chain combines TRBV12-3 or TRBV12-4 with TRBJ1-2, with 9 bases matching TRBD1. The V and J ends lost 2 bases and 8 bases, in that order; junction bases with no gene match: 3. The CDR3 is 13 residues long.

This clonotype turned up a few times. The chain employs TRBV20-1 and TRBJ2-1; D might be TRBD2 (6 bases). Between the trimmed V and J ends, which lost 3 bases and 0 bases, there was a span of 12 bases. Germline CDR1 DFQATT, CDR2 SNEGSKA (reference sequence). The CDR3 is 15 amino acids. The DNA of the CDR3 is TGCAGTGCTAGCTCCCAGCGGGTCTCCTACAATGAGCAGTTCTTC. Translating gives CSASSQRVSYNEQFF.

This rearrangement joins TRBV7-6 to TRBJ2-1; weak D call: TRBD2 (5 bases). The ends were cut back, 0 bases at V and 3 bases at J, with 9 bases in the middle. CDR3 length equals 15 residues. Germline lookup yields CDR1 SGHVS and CDR2 FNYEAQ. CDR3 bases: TGTGCCAGCAGCTTAGCAGGCGGACTCTACAATGAGCAGTTCTTC. Translated: CASSLAGGLYNEQFF.

This clonotype was counted only a few times. The chain links TRBV5-1 to TRBJ2-1; 10 bases map to TRBD2. The CDR3 contains 15 residues. The junction had 7 bases not matched to a gene; V was cut back by 4 bases and J by 6 bases. Germline values: CDR1 SGHRS, CDR2 YFSETQ. The CDR3 loop reads CASSKIGTSANEQFF. In DNA form, the CDR3 reads TGCGCCAGCAGCAAAATAGGGACTAGCGCCAATGAGCAGTTCTTC.

This clonotype was seen a few times. This rearrangement joins TRBV7-2 to TRBJ1-1, with D hard to call. Germline loops: CDR1 SGHTA, CDR2 FQGNSA. The CDR3 is 15 residues long. Deletions cut 2 bases from V and 4 bases from J, with 14 bases between. This CDR3 is CASSLIASPGTEAFF. DNA of the CDR3: TGTGCCAGCAGCTTAATAGCCAGCCCGGGCACTGAAGCTTTCTTT.

This clonotype has more than one count but fewer than ten. The rearrangement uses TRBV7-2 and TRBJ2-3; 8 nucleotides agree with TRBD2. The CDR3 spans 15 residues. J was trimmed by 3 bases and V by 6 bases; bases with no gene match: 8. Germline CDR1 SGHTA, CDR2 FQGNSA. CDR3: CASRSTAGETDTQYF. In nucleotides, the CDR3 is TGTGCCAGCAGATCTACAGCGGGAGAAACAGATACGCAGTATTTT.

The chain carries TRBV7-6 and TRBJ2-2, with 7 nucleotides matching TRBD1. V gave up 2 bases and J gave up 4 bases; unmatched junction bases: 10. The CDR3 loop spans 17 amino acids. Germline CDR1 reads SGHVS; CDR2 reads FNYEAQ. CDR3 DNA: TGTGCCAGCAGCTTAAAGGAAGAGACAGGGATCACCGGGGAGCTGTTTTTT. It yields the protein CASSLKEETGITGELFF.

The CDR3 spells CASSQAWTSGTHNEQFF. CDR3 nucleotides: TGCGCCAGCAGCCAAGCTTGGACTAGCGGGACCCACAATGAGCAGTTCTTC. The chain couples TRBV4-3 to TRBJ2-1; 12 bases agree with TRBD2. Losses at the gene ends were 1 base for V and 5 bases for J; bases not matched to a gene: 6. This CDR3 is built from 17 residues. The V gene's germline CDR1 is LGHNA and CDR2 YSLEER.

This clonotype has more than one count but fewer than ten. V and J are TRBV27 and TRBJ1-4, with 7 bases that match TRBD1. The CDR3 totals 14 residues. V gave up 3 bases and J gave up 5 bases; unmatched junction bases: 3. Germline V CDR1 and CDR2: MNHEY, SMNVEV (reference sequence). CDR3 loop: CASSFQGVNEKLFF. The DNA for the CDR3 is TGTGCCAGCAGTTTCCAGGGGGTGAATGAAAAACTGTTTTTT.

This chain uses TRBV9 with TRBJ2-2; TRBD2 matches 13 bases. Germline V gives CDR1 SGDLS, CDR2 YYNGEE. V trimming: 4 bases; J trimming: 4 bases; junction bases outside the gene matches: 16. CDR3 length equals 20 residues. This CDR3 is CASSPGLAGAIGQSTGELFF. The CDR3 bases are TGTGCCAGCAGCCCTGGACTAGCGGGAGCGATAGGTCAAAGCACCGGGGAGCTGTTTTTT.

V usage is TRBV7-6 and J usage is TRBJ2-3; D may correspond to TRBD1 or TRBD2 (6 bases each). The CDR3 is 15 residues long. Germline loops: CDR1 SGHVS, CDR2 FNYEAQ. Trimming pared 4 bases from V and 0 bases from J, leaving 11 bases between. CDR3 nucleotide sequence: TGTGCCAGCAGCTCCCCGGGGGCCAGCACAGATACGCAGTATTTT. It codes for CASSSPGASTDTQYF.

The V gene is TRBV7-2, the J gene TRBJ2-3; D perhaps matches TRBD2 (5 bases). V dropped 6 bases and J dropped 6 bases, with 22 bases sitting between them. The CDR3 has 16 residues. Germline values: CDR1 SGHTA, CDR2 FQGNSA. CDR3 DNA: TGTGCCAGCAGTCGACTGCAGCGGTCCCTTGGGGATACGCAGTATTTT. It is translated as CASSRLQRSLGDTQYF.